The 10 T cell receptor beta chains given below trace back to one sample, sequenced in a study of T-cell reconstitution after alpha-beta-depleted transplantation in children. Using unique molecular identifiers, the investigators prepared the TCRbeta library. TCRdb analysed the PCR reads with MiXCR anew, one entry per CDR3 protein. The table has a few hundred thousand distinct CDR3 sequences, roughly an eighth seen once; the top ten hold over 5.5%. The specimen comprised PBMCs from the stem cell graft donor, sampled from the stem cell graft. The source of these receptors is a human donor who donated a stem cell graft to a child with combined immunodeficiency.

This clonotype was seen repeatedly, ten times or more. The rearrangement links TRBV10-3 to TRBJ2-5, with TRBD1 matching over 8 bases. The CDR3 runs 14 residues. CDR1 and CDR2 (germline): ENHRY, SYGVKD. Losses at the gene ends were 7 bases for V and 5 bases for J; bases not matched to a gene: 9. CDR3 DNA sequence: TGTGCCATCATGGAGGCAGGGGGCTTTGAGACCCAGTACTTC. Amino acid sequence: CAIMEAGGFETQYF.

The chain links TRBV30 to TRBJ2-7; the match to TRBD1 covers 10 bases. The CDR3 spans 13 residues. CDR1 is GTSNPN and CDR2 is SVGIG in the germline V gene (reference sequence). V trimming: 4 bases; J trimming: 5 bases; junction bases outside the gene matches: 5. The DNA of the CDR3 is TGTGCCTGGACCAGGGACAGGGGCGACGAGCAGTACTTC. It encodes CAWTRDRGDEQYF.

This clonotype appeared a few times. The J gene is TRBJ2-2, the V gene TRBV27; no clear D. Trimming removed 8 bases at V and 0 bases at J, with 10 bases between. Germline loops: CDR1 MNHEY, CDR2 SMNVEV (reference sequence). CDR3 length: 14 residues. The CDR3 sequence is CASGWGTNTGELFF. DNA of the CDR3: TGTGCCAGCGGTTGGGGTACGAACACCGGGGAGCTGTTTTTT.

In the case of this clonotype: A junction end diverges from the germline sequence, so it may reflect a read error. This chain joins TRBV20-1 and TRBJ2-5, with TRBD2 matching over 12 bases. CDR3 length: 15 residues. Germline V gene lookup returns CDR1 DFQATT and CDR2 SNEGSKA (reference sequence). The CDR3 DNA is TGCTGTGCTAACGGACTAGCGGGGAACCAAGAGACCCAGTACTTC. Protein sequence: CCANGLAGNQETQYF.

There are many counts of this clonotype. The chain employs TRBV5-1 and TRBJ2-1; D unresolved. Germline CDR1 SGHRS, CDR2 YFSETQ. Trimming removed 4 bases at V and 6 bases at J, with 14 bases between. The CDR3 is 14 residues long. The CDR3 bases are TGCGCCAGCAGCCCAGGATCTGGCCCCAATGAGCAGTTCTTC. This gives the protein CASSPGSGPNEQFF. The full variable domain, in which reference TRBV5-1 and TRBJ2-1 provide the parts outside the CDR3, is KAGVTQTPRYLIKTRGQQVTLSCSPISGHRSVSWYQQTPGQGLQFLFEYFSETQRNKGNFPGRFSGRQFSNSRSEMNVSTLELGDSALYLCASSPGSGPNEQFFGPGTRLTVL.

V and J are TRBV5-1 and TRBJ2-3, with 7 bases lining up with TRBD1. The CDR3 has 14 amino acids. V shed 3 bases and J 2 bases; nucleotides not matched to a gene: 3. CDR1 is SGHRS and CDR2 is YFSETQ in the germline V gene. The CDR3 sequence is CASSWTGITDTQYF. In DNA, the CDR3 is TGCGCCAGCAGCTGGACAGGCATCACAGATACGCAGTATTTT.

Ten or more counts support this clonotype. The chain joins TRBV20-1 to TRBJ2-3; D might be TRBD1 or TRBD2, each matching 5 bases. Deletions cut 6 bases from V and 2 bases from J, with 15 bases between. This CDR3 contains 14 residues. Germline CDR1 and CDR2: DFQATT and SNEGSKA (reference sequence). CDR3 sequence: CSASVGVLTDTQYF. Here the CDR3 DNA reads TGCAGTGCCAGTGTGGGGGTCCTCACAGATACGCAGTATTTT.

Only a few counts were recorded for this clonotype. The rearrangement joins TRBV10-3 to TRBJ1-1; a possible D gene is TRBD1 (5 bases). CDR1 and CDR2 (germline): ENHRY, SYGVKD. Trimming stripped 3 bases from V and 3 bases from J, with 8 bases between. The length of the CDR3 is 13 residues. The CDR3 DNA sequence: TGTGCCATCAGTGACAGGGTGGACACTGAAGCTTTCTTT. It is translated as CAISDRVDTEAFF.

This clonotype was counted ten times or more. In DNA form, the CDR3 reads TGTGCCAGCAGTGAACCTGTCCCGGGACTAGCGGGAGGGCCAGAGACCCAGTACTTC. This sequence encodes CASSEPVPGLAGGPETQYF. The V gene is TRBV6-1, the J gene TRBJ2-5; 16 bases are a match to TRBD2. This CDR3 contains 19 residues. Germline CDR1 reads MNHNS; CDR2 reads SASEGT. J gave up 4 bases and V 2 bases, and 10 bases lay outside the gene matches.

The V call is TRBV20-1, the J call TRBJ2-1; D is ambiguous. Germline assignment: CDR1 DFQATT and CDR2 SNEGSKA (reference sequence). CDR3 length: 13 residues. Trimming took off 0 bases at V and 8 bases at J, with 11 bases between the two ends. CDR3 nucleotide sequence: TGCAGTGCTAGAGATCTTCCAGGCCATGAGCAGTTCTTC. This sequence encodes CSARDLPGHEQFF.